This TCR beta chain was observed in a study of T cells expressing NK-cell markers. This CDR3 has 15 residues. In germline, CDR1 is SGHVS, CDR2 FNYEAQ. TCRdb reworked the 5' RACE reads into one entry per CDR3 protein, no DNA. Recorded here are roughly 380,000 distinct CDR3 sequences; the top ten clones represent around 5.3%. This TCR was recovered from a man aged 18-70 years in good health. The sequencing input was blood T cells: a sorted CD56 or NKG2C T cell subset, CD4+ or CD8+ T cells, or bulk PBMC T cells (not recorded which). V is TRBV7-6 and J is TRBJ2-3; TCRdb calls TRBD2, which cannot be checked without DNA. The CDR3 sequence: CASSPVAGGRDTQYF.